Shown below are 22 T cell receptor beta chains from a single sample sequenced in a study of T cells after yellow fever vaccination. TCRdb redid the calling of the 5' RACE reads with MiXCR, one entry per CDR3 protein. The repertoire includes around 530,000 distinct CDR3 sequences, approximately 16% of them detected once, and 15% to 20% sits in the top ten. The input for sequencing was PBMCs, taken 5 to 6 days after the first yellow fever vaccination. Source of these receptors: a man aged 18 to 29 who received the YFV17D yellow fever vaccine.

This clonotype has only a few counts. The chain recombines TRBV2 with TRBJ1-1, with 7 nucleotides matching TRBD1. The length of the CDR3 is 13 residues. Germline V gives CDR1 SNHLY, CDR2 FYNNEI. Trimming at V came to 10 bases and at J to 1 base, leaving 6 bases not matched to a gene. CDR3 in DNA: TGTGCCACCACAGGGGACTGGAACACTGAAGCTTTCTTT. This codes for CATTGDWNTEAFF.

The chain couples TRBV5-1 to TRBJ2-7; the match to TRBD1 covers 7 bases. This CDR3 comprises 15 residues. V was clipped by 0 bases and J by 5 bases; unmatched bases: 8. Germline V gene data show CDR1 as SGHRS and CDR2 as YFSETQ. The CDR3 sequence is CASSLATGTSNEQYF. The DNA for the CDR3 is TGCGCCAGCAGCTTGGCGACAGGGACATCTAACGAGCAGTACTTC.

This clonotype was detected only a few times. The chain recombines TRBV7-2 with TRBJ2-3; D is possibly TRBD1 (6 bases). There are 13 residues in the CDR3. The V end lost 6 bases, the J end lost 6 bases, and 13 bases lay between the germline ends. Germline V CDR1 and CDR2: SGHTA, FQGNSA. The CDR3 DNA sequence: TGTGCCAGCAGAAACCGACAGGCCGATACGCAGTATTTT. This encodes CASRNRQADTQYF.

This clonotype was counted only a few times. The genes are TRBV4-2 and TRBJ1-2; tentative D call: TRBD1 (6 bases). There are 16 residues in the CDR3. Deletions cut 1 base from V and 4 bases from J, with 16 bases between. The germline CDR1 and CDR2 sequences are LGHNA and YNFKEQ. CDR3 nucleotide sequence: TGTGCCAGCAGCCAAGTGGTAGCGGCAGGGGCCTATGGCTACACCTTC. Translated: CASSQVVAAGAYGYTF.

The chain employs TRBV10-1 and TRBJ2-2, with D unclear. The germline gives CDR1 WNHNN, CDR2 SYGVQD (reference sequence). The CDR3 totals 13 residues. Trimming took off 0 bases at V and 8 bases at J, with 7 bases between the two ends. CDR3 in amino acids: CASSESKTGELFF. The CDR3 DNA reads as TGCGCCAGCAGTGAGTCGAAAACGGGGGAGCTGTTTTTT.

In DNA, the CDR3 is TGTGCCTGGACCCATACTAGTTGGGAGCAGTACTTC. As protein: CAWTHTSWEQYF. The chain links TRBV30 to TRBJ2-7, with a weak D call TRBD2 (5 bases). Germline loops: CDR1 GTSNPN, CDR2 SVGIG (reference sequence). This CDR3 has 12 residues. Trimming removed 4 bases from V and 7 bases from J, with 14 bases in between.

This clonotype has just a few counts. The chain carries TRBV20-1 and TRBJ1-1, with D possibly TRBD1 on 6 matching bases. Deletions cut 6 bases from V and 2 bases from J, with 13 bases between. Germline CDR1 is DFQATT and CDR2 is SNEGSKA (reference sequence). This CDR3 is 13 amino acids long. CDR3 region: CSAPAQGNTEAFF. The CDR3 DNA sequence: TGCAGTGCCCCGGCACAGGGTAACACTGAAGCTTTCTTT.

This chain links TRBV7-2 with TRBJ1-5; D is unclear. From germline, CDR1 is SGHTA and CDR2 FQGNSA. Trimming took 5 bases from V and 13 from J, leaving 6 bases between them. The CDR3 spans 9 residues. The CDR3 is CASSPRQHF. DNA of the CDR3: TGTGCCAGCAGCCCCAGACAGCATTTT.

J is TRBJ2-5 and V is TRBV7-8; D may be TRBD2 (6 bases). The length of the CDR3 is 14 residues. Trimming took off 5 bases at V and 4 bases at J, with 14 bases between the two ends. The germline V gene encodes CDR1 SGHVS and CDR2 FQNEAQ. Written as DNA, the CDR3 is TGTGCCAGCAGCGGAGTGGGGGGACGAGAGACCCAGTACTTC. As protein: CASSGVGGRETQYF.

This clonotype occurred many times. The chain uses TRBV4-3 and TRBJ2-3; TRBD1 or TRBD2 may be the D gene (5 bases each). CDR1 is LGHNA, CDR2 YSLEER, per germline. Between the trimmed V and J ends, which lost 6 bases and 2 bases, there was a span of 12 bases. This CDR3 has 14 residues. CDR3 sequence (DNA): TGCGCCAGCAGACGGGACCGATACACAGATACGCAGTATTTT. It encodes CASRRDRYTDTQYF.

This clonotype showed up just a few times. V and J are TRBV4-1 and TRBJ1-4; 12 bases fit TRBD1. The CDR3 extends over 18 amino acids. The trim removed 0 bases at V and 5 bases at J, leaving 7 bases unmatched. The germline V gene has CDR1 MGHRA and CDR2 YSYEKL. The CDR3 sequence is CASSQDWGQGAENEKLFF. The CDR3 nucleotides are TGCGCCAGCAGCCAAGACTGGGGACAGGGGGCCGAGAATGAAAAACTGTTTTTT.

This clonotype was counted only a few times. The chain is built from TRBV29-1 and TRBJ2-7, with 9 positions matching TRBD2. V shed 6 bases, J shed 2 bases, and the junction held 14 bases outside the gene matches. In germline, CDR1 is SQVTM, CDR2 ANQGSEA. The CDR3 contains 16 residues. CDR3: CSVQGKRGAPAYEQYF. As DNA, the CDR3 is TGCAGCGTCCAAGGCAAGCGGGGGGCGCCCGCCTACGAGCAGTACTTC.

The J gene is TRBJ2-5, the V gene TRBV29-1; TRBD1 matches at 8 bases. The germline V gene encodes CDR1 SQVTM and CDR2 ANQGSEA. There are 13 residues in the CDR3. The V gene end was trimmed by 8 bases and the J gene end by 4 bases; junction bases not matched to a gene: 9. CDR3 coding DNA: TGCAGCTGGGGGGACAGGTATCCAGAGACCCAGTACTTC. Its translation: CSWGDRYPETQYF. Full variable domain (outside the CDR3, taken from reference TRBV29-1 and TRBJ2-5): SAVISQKPSRDICQRGTSLTIQCQVDSQVTMMFWYRQQPGQSLTLIATANQGSEATYESGFVIDKFPISRPNLTFSTLTVSNMSPEDSSIYLCSWGDRYPETQYFGPGTRLLVL.

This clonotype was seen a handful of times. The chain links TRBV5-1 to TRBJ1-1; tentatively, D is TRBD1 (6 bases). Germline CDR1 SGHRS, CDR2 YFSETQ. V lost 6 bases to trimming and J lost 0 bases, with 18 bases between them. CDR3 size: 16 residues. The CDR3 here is CASTSKTGHLNTEAFF. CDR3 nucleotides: TGCGCCAGCACCTCGAAAACGGGACACTTGAACACTGAAGCTTTCTTT. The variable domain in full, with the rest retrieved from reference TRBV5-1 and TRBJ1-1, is KAGVTQTPRYLIKTRGQQVTLSCSPISGHRSVSWYQQTPGQGLQFLFEYFSETQRNKGNFPGRFSGRQFSNSRSEMNVSTLELGDSALYLCASTSKTGHLNTEAFFGQGTRLTVV.

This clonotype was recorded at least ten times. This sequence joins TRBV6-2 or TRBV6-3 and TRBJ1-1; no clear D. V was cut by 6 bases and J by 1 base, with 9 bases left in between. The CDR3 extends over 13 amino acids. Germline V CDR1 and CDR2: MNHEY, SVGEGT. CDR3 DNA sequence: TGTGCCAGCAGCCAGAACAGGAACACTGAAGCTTTCTTT. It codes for CASSQNRNTEAFF.

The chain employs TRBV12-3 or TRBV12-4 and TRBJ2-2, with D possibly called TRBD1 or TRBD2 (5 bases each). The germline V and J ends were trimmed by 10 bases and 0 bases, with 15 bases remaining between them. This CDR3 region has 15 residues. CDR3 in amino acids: CAIASGTTNTGELFF. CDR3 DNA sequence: TGTGCCATCGCGTCCGGGACCACGAACACCGGGGAGCTGTTTTTT.

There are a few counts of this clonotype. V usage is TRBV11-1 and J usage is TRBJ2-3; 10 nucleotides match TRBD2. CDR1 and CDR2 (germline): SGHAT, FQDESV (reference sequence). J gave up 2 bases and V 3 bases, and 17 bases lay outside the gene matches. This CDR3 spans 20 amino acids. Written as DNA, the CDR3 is TGTGCCAGCAGCTTCCCTTGGGATAGCGGGGGGCTAACAGTCACAGATACGCAGTATTTT. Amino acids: CASSFPWDSGGLTVTDTQYF.

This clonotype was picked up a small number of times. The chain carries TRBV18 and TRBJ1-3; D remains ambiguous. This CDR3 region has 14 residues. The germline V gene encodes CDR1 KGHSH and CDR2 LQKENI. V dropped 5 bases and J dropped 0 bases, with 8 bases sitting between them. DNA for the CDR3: TGTGCCAGCTCAGCCCCAAACTCTGGAAACACCATATATTTT. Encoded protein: CASSAPNSGNTIYF.

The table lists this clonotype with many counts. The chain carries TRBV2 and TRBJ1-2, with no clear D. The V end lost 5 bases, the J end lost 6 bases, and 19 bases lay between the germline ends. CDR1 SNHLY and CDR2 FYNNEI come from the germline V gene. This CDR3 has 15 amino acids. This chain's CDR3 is CASSYLTGPKNGYTF. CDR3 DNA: TGTGCCAGCAGTTACTTAACCGGGCCTAAAAATGGCTACACCTTC.

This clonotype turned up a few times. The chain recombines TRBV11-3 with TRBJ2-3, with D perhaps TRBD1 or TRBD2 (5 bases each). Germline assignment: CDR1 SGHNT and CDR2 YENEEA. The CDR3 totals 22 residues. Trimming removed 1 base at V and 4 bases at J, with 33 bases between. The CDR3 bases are TGTGCCAGCAGCTTAGTCGGGACCCGTACAGGAGATGGTGGGGACGTACCAGATACGCAGTATTTT. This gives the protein CASSLVGTRTGDGGDVPDTQYF.

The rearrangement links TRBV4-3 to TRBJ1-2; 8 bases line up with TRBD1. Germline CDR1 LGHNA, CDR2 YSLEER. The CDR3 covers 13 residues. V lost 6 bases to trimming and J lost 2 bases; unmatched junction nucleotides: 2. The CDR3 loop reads CASRGDRNYGYTF. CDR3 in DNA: TGCGCCAGCAGGGGGGACAGGAACTATGGCTACACCTTC.

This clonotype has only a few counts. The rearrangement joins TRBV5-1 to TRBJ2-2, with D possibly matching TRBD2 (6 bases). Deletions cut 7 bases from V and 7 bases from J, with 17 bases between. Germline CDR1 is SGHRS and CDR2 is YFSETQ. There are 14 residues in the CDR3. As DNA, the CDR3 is TGCGCCAGCGGCGGCGGGATACCTTTCGGGGAGCTGTTTTTT. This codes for CASGGGIPFGELFF.